This T cell receptor (beta chain) comes out of a study of shared clonotypes between healthy human individuals. Trimming removed 0 bases from V and 4 bases from J, with 13 bases in between. The CDR3 covers 15 residues. Germline CDR1 is MNHEY and CDR2 is SVGAGI. Original methodology: Filtering differed, since immunoSEQ gave only junction sequences and no quality scores. Some clones are missing from TCRdb's copy, which holds only in-frame ones; the method was immunoSEQ multiplex PCR. The DNA was the basis for D and trimming; V, J and clone size are from that table. This sample has under 2,500,000 clones, with approximately 94% found just once.

The origin of this receptor is a man aged 18 to 30 in good health. Sequenced input: naive CD4+ T cells sorted from blood. Subset reported: CD45RA+ positively selected. The chain links TRBV6-5 to TRBJ2-7, with a weak D call TRBD1 (5 bases). CDR3 residues: CASSYSEGVGYEQYF. CDR3 in DNA: TGTGCCAGCAGTTACTCTGAAGGGGTGGGATACGAGCAGTACTTC.